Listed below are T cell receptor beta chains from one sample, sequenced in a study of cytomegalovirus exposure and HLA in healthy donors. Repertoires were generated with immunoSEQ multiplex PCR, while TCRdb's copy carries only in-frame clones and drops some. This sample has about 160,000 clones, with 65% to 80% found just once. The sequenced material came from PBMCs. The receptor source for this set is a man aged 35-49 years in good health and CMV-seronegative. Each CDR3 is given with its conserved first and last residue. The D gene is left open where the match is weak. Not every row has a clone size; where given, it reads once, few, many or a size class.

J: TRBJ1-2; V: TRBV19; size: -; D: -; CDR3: CASSMNRNSYGYTF; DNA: TGTGCCAGTAGTATGAATCGAAACAGTTACGGCTACACCTTC
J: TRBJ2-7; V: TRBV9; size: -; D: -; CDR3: CASSVSGDYLYEQYF; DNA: TGTGCCAGCAGCGTATCAGGGGACTACCTGTACGAGCAGTACTTC
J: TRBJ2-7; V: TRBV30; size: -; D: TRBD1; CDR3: CAWNTGQGFDEQYF; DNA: TGTGCCTGGAATACGGGACAGGGCTTTGACGAGCAGTACTTC
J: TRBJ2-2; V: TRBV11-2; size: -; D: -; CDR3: CASSPETKANTGELFF; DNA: TGTGCCAGCAGCCCCGAGACTAAAGCGAACACCGGGGAGCTGTTTTTT
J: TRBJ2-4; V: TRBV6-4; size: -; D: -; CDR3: CARARAGALAKNIQYF; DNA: TGTGCTCGAGCTCGTGCAGGGGCCCTAGCCAAAAACATTCAGTACTTC
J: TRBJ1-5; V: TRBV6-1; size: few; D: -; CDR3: CASSGEGDQPQHF; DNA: TGTGCCAGCAGTGGGGAGGGGGATCAGCCCCAGCATTTT
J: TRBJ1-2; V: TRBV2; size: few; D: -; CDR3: CASTRLDGKIGGYTF; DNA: TGTGCCAGCACCCGACTCGACGGGAAGATAGGGGGCTACACCTTC
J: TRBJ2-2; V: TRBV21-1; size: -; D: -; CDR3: CARGLAGSGGELFF; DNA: TGTGCCAGGGGACTAGCGGGGTCCGGCGGGGAGCTGTTTTTT
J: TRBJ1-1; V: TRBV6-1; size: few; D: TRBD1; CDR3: CASSEPGTGEAVRRNTEAFF; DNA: TGTGCCAGCAGTGAACCCGGGACAGGGGAGGCCGTCAGACGGAACACTGAAGCTTTCTTT
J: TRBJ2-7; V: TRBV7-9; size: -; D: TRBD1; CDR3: CSSSSIEQGISYEQYF; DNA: TGTTCCAGCAGCTCCATAGAACAGGGGATCTCCTACGAGCAGTACTTC
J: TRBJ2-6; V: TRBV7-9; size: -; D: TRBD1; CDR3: CASSLATGALGANVLTF; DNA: TGTGCCAGCAGCTTAGCGACAGGGGCTCTGGGGGCCAACGTCCTGACTTTC
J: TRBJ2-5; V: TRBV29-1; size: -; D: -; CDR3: CSVRPQETQYF; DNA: TGCAGCGTGAGGCCTCAAGAGACCCAGTACTTC
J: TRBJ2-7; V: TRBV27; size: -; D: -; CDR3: CASSPAGNGNSYEQYF; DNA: TGTGCCAGCAGTCCGGCGGGGAACGGAAACTCCTACGAGCAGTACTTC
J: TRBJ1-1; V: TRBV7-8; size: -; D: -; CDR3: CASSLARGTGTEAFF; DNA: TGTGCCAGCAGCTTAGCTAGAGGGACTGGGACTGAAGCTTTCTTT
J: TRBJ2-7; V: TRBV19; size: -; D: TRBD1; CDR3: CASSFGTGVSEQYF; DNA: TGTGCCAGTAGTTTCGGGACAGGGGTATCCGAGCAGTACTTC
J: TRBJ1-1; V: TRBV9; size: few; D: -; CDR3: CASSSERGGRGTEAFF; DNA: TGTGCCAGCAGTTCAGAGAGAGGGGGACGGGGAACTGAAGCTTTCTTT
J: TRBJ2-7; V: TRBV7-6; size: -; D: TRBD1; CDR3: CASSLKAGTGDHEQYF; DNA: TGTGCCAGCAGCTTAAAGGCCGGGACAGGGGACCACGAGCAGTACTTC
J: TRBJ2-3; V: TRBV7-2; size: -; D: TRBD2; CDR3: CASSLLVAGGPADTQYF; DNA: TGTGCCAGCAGCTTACTGGTAGCGGGGGGGCCAGCTGATACGCAGTATTTT
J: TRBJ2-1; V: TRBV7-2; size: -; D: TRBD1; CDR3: CASSPPGTGYNEQFF; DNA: TGTGCCAGCAGCCCCCCGGGGACAGGTTACAATGAGCAGTTCTTC
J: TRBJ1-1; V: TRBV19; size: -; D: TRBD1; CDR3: CASSVTGEGTEAFF; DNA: TGTGCCAGTAGTGTGACAGGGGAAGGGACTGAAGCTTTCTTT
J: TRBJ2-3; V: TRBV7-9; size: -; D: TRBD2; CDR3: CASSLAGYTDTQYF; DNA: TGTGCCAGCAGTCTAGCGGGGTACACAGATACGCAGTATTTT
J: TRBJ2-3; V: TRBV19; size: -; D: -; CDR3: CATRAGPSTDTQYF; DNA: TGTGCCACCAGAGCGGGCCCGAGCACAGATACGCAGTATTTT
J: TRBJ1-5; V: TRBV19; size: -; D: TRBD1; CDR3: CASRMDRGEDQPQHF; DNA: TGTGCCAGTAGGATGGACAGGGGGGAAGATCAGCCCCAGCATTTT
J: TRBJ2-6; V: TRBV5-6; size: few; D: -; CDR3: CASSLGSVGANVLTF; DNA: TGTGCCAGCAGCTTGGGCTCAGTTGGGGCCAACGTCCTGACTTTC
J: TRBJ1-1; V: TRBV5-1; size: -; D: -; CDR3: CASSLVPPDRNTEAFF; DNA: TGCGCCAGCAGCTTAGTCCCCCCAGACAGGAACACTGAAGCTTTCTTT
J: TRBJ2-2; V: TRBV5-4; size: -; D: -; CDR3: CASSQNTGELFF; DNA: TGTGCCAGCAGCCAGAACACCGGGGAGCTGTTTTTT
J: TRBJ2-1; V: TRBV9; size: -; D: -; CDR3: CASSGEQTGYNEQFF; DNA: TGTGCCAGCAGCGGTGAACAGACAGGTTACAATGAGCAGTTCTTC
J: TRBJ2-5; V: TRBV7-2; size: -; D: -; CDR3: CASSLGLAGETQYF; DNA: TGTGCCAGCAGCTTAGGGCTAGCCGGAGAGACCCAGTACTTC
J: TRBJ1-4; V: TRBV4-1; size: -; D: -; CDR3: CASSQDLGSNEKLFF; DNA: TGCGCCAGCAGCCAAGACCTCGGGTCTAATGAAAAACTGTTTTTT
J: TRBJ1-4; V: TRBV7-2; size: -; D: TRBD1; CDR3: CASREQGAPNEKLFF; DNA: TGTGCCAGCAGGGAACAGGGGGCACCTAATGAAAAACTGTTTTTT
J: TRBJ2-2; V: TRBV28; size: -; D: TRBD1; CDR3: CASSHPGQGFGGELFF; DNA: TGTGCCAGCAGCCATCCGGGACAGGGGTTTGGCGGGGAGCTGTTTTTT
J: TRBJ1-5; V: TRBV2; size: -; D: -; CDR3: CASRADYQPQHF; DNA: TGTGCCAGCAGGGCTGACTACCAGCCCCAGCATTTT
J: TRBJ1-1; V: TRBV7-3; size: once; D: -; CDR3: CASSLMGRGNTEAFF; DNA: TGTGCCAGCAGCTTAATGGGCAGGGGGAACACTGAAGCTTTCTTT
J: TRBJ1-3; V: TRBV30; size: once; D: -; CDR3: CASQAGLNTGKVNTIYF; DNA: TGTGCCTCCCAAGCGGGGCTAAACACGGGGAAGGTAAACACCATATATTTT
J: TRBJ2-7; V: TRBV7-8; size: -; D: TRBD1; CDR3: CASSLRTGSYEQYF; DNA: TGTGCCAGCAGCTTAAGGACAGGCTCCTACGAGCAGTACTTC
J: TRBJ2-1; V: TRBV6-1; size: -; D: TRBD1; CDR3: CASSDTGTGYNEQFF; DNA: TGTGCCAGCAGTGATACCGGGACAGGGTACAATGAGCAGTTCTTC
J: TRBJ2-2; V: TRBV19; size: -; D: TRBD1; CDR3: CASRRGQGAGELFF; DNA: TGTGCCAGTAGGAGAGGACAGGGGGCCGGGGAGCTGTTTTTT
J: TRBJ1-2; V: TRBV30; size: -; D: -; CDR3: CAWSVGGGNYGYTF; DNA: TGTGCCTGGAGTGTAGGCGGGGGAAACTATGGCTACACCTTC
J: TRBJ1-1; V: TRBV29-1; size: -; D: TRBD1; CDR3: CSVGTGGHTEAFF; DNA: TGCAGCGTGGGGACAGGGGGACACACTGAAGCCTTCTTT
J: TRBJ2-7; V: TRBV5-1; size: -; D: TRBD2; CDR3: CASSLSSGGAFEQYF; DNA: TGCGCCAGCAGCTTGTCTAGCGGGGGGGCCTTCGAGCAGTACTTC
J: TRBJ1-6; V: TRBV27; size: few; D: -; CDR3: CATGGSSYNSPLHF; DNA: TGTGCCACCGGGGGGAGCTCCTATAATTCACCCCTCCACTTT
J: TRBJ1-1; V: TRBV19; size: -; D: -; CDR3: CASSIGAGVMNTEAFF; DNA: TGTGCCAGTAGTATCGGCGCGGGGGTGATGAACACTGAAGCTTTCTTT
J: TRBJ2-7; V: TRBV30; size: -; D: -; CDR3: CAWREGAGGRYEQYF; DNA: TGTGCCTGGAGGGAGGGGGCGGGGGGAAGGTACGAGCAGTACTTC
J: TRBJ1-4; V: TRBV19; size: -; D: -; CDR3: CASSTIGRGGGKLFF; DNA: TGTGCCAGTAGCACCATCGGGAGGGGCGGAGGGAAACTGTTTTTT
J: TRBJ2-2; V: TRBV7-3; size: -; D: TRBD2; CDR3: CASSLGGDGELFF; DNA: TGTGCCAGCAGCTTAGGGGGGGACGGGGAGCTGTTTTTT
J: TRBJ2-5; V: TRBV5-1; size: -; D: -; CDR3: CASSPRTLKPRETQYF; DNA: TGCGCCAGCAGCCCAAGGACACTCAAGCCTAGGGAGACCCAGTACTTC
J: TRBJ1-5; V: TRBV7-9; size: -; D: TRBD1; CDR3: CASSSGTGPFNQPQHF; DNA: TGTGCCAGCAGCTCCGGGACAGGTCCCTTCAATCAGCCCCAGCATTTT
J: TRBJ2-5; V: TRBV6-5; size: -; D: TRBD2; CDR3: CASSYGGLAGTREQYF; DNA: TGTGCCAGCAGTTACGGGGGACTAGCGGGGACGCGAGAGCAGTACTTC
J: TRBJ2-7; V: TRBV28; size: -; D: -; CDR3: CASSPRDKNYEQYF; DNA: TGTGCCAGCAGCCCACGGGACAAAAACTACGAGCAGTACTTC
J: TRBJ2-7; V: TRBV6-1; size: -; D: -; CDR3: CASSDPNSYEQYF; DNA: TGTGCCAGCAGTGACCCCAATTCCTACGAGCAGTACTTC
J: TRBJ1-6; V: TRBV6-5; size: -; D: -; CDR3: CASSYSGERTSPLHF; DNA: TGTGCCAGCAGTTACTCAGGGGAACGAACTTCACCCCTCCACTTT
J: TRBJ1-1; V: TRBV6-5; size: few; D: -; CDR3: CASSYGGPRTTEAFF; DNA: TGTGCCAGCAGTTACGGAGGACCACGGACCACTGAAGCTTTCTTT
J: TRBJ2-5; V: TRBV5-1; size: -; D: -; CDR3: CASSPKTYQETQYF; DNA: TGCGCCAGCAGCCCAAAGACTTACCAAGAGACCCAGTACTTC
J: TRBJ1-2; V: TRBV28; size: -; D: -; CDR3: CASRATAAYGYTF; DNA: TGTGCCAGCAGGGCCACAGCTGCCTATGGCTACACCTTC